These 18 T cell receptor beta chains were all obtained from the same sample, sequenced in a study. TCRdb re-called the 5' RACE reads through MiXCR, storing one row per CDR3 protein. The sample consists of around 6,800 distinct CDR3 sequences, approximately 70% of them appearing once. Treg sorting used a CD4+CD25+CD127-/low gate. Sequencing was carried out using tumor-infiltrating Tregs sorted from the breast tumor. These receptors were taken from a female donor with breast cancer.

The chain carries TRBV10-3 and TRBJ1-4, with 7 bases lining up with TRBD1. The CDR3 spans 14 residues. The junction had 7 bases not matched to a gene; V was cut back by 10 bases and J by 2 bases. Germline V gene sequence: CDR1 ENHRY, CDR2 SYGVKD. CDR3: CATTKGQTNEKLFF. The CDR3 nucleotides are TGTGCCACTACGAAGGGACAGACTAATGAAAAACTGTTTTTT.

The chain carries TRBV4-1 and TRBJ2-5; no firm D call. The CDR3 sequence is 15 residues long. V gave up 0 bases and J gave up 5 bases, with 13 bases separating them. Germline CDR1 and CDR2: MGHRA and YSYEKL. In nucleotides, the CDR3 is TGCGCCAGCAGCCAAGATACTATTGTGGGGGAGACCCAGTACTTC. Protein sequence: CASSQDTIVGETQYF.

The chain couples TRBV20-1 to TRBJ2-2, with D perhaps matching TRBD1 (7 bases). This CDR3 has 14 residues. In germline, CDR1 is DFQATT, CDR2 SNEGSKA (reference sequence). Trimming pared 5 bases from V and 8 bases from J, leaving 18 bases between. The CDR3 nucleotides are TGCAGTGCTCGGGGGACACAGGGGAGGGGGGAGCTGTTTTTT. As protein: CSARGTQGRGELFF.

The chain employs TRBV7-3 and TRBJ2-3; TRBD2 might be the D (6 bases). Germline-derived CDR1 and CDR2 are SGHTA and FQGTGA. There are 14 residues in the CDR3. Trimming took 8 bases from V and 7 from J, leaving 19 bases between them. The CDR3 loop is CASAPGSGLNTQYF. The CDR3 nucleotides are TGTGCCAGCGCCCCTGGTAGCGGACTAAATACGCAGTATTTT.

The chain carries TRBV5-1 and TRBJ2-3; the match to TRBD1 covers 9 bases. The CDR3 consists of 14 residues. Germline loops: CDR1 SGHRS, CDR2 YFSETQ. With V trimmed by 4 bases and J by 4 bases, 4 bases remained unmatched. The CDR3 nucleotides read TGCGCCAGCAGCCTTGGACAGGGGCCAGATACGCAGTATTTT. Protein product: CASSLGQGPDTQYF. Full variable domain (remainder filled in from reference TRBV5-1 and TRBJ2-3): KAGVTQTPRYLIKTRGQQVTLSCSPISGHRSVSWYQQTPGQGLQFLFEYFSETQRNKGNFPGRFSGRQFSNSRSEMNVSTLELGDSALYLCASSLGQGPDTQYFGPGTRLTVL.

The chain combines TRBV20-1 with TRBJ2-3; D might be TRBD1 (6 bases). CDR3 length: 18 amino acids. V was shortened by 3 bases and J by 3 bases, with 25 bases between the two germline ends. Germline CDR1 and CDR2: DFQATT and SNEGSKA (reference sequence). CDR3 nucleotides: TGCAGTGCTAGGGGACACAGAACAGGGTGCGGGTCGACAGATACGCAGTATTTT. The encoded protein is CSARGHRTGCGSTDTQYF.

This clonotype was observed a few times. This rearrangement joins TRBV6-5 to TRBJ1-2, with 7 bases matching TRBD1. Germline V gene lookup returns CDR1 MNHEY and CDR2 SVGAGI. The CDR3 has 15 amino acids. V dropped 10 bases and J dropped 5; count of bases not matched to a gene: 16. The CDR3 region is CATQGGPSLRYGYTF. DNA of the CDR3: TGTGCCACTCAGGGGGGACCCTCCCTACGGTATGGCTACACCTTC.

The rearrangement links TRBV20-1 to TRBJ1-4, with 9 bases identical to TRBD1. The V and J ends lost 1 base and 5 bases, in that order; junction bases with no gene match: 11. Germline V gene data show CDR1 as DFQATT and CDR2 as SNEGSKA (reference sequence). The CDR3 length is 17 residues. This chain's CDR3 is CSARGAGQGSTNEKLFF. CDR3 DNA: TGCAGTGCTAGAGGGGCGGGACAGGGTAGTACGAATGAAAAACTGTTTTTT.

This clonotype was seen a single time. The chain couples TRBV6-1 to TRBJ1-2; D possibly corresponds to TRBD1 (6 bases). Deletions cut 8 bases from V and 3 bases from J, with 19 bases between. The germline V gene encodes CDR1 MNHNS and CDR2 SASEGT. The CDR3 consists of 15 residues. The CDR3 region is CASWGGGGVDYGYTF. The CDR3 DNA follows: TGTGCCAGCTGGGGGGGCGGAGGGGTTGACTATGGCTACACCTTC.

The DNA for the CDR3 is TGTGCCAGCAGTGAAGGGCAGGGTGGCAATCAGCCCCAGCATTTT. Translated, it gives CASSEGQGGNQPQHF. The V call is TRBV2, the J call TRBJ1-5; the D gene is possibly TRBD1 (5 bases). The germline V gene encodes CDR1 SNHLY and CDR2 FYNNEI. V was shortened by 1 base and J by 2 bases, with 9 bases between the two germline ends. This CDR3 comprises 15 residues.

The chain links TRBV20-1 to TRBJ1-5; D ambiguous. The CDR3 consists of 15 residues. V was pared by 3 bases and J by 5 bases, with 17 bases between. Germline CDR1 and CDR2: DFQATT and SNEGSKA (reference sequence). The CDR3 loop is CSASALASGYQPQHF. CDR3 sequence (DNA): TGCAGTGCTAGCGCTCTAGCCAGTGGGTATCAGCCCCAGCATTTT.

This clonotype was observed a few times. The genes are TRBV6-6 and TRBJ2-3, with D unclear. CDR3 length: 11 residues. The germline V gene encodes CDR1 MNHNY and CDR2 SVGAGI (reference sequence). V lost 8 bases and J 2 bases, leaving 5 bases between the germline ends. CDR3 coding DNA: TGTGCCAGCCAAACCACAGATACGCAGTATTTT. Translating it yields CASQTTDTQYF.

The CDR3 region is CASSQNQGNSNQPQHF. In DNA form, the CDR3 reads TGTGCCAGCAGCCAGAACCAGGGAAATAGCAATCAGCCCCAGCATTTT. The chain is built from TRBV5-5 and TRBJ1-5, with a possible D match to TRBD1 (5 bases). From germline, CDR1 is SGHKS and CDR2 YYEKEE (reference sequence). V shed 4 bases and J shed 0 bases, with 14 bases lying between them. This CDR3 region has 16 residues.

CDR3 coding DNA: TGCGCCAGCAGCTTGACGGGACTCTTCCAAGAGACCCAGTACTTC. It encodes CASSLTGLFQETQYF. The rearrangement links TRBV5-1 to TRBJ2-5, with D maybe TRBD2 (6 bases). The CDR3 consists of 15 residues. Trimming took off 1 base at V and 1 base at J, with 11 bases between the two ends. CDR1 is SGHRS and CDR2 is YFSETQ in the germline V gene.

Comment on this clonotype: Lacking the conserved final phenylalanine or tryptophan, this CDR3 likely reflects a read error. The chain carries TRBV28 and TRBJ2-3; D remains unclear. The CDR3 sequence is 15 residues long. V lost 3 bases, J lost 2 bases, and 12 bases lay in between. Germline lookup yields CDR1 MDHEN and CDR2 SYDVKM. The CDR3 sequence is CASSFSGPPTDTQYS. CDR3 sequence (DNA): TGTGCCAGCAGTTTTTCGGGTCCGCCCACAGATACGCAGTATTCT.

For this clonotype: It may be a read error: a sequence one base away is much more abundant. The chain employs TRBV12-3 or TRBV12-4 and TRBJ2-5; 8 nucleotides match TRBD1. The ends lost 6 bases at V and 5 bases at J; junction bases unmatched: 17. This CDR3 comprises 17 residues. The chain's CDR3 is CASSYYNPGQGSETQYF. Here the CDR3 DNA reads TGTGCCAGCAGCTATTATAATCCCGGACAGGGCTCGGAGACCCAGTACTTC.

V gene TRBV7-9 combines with J gene TRBJ2-1; 10 bases match TRBD2. Germline V gene data show CDR1 as SEHNR and CDR2 as FQNEAQ (reference sequence). V shed 7 bases and J 4 bases; nucleotides not matched to a gene: 10. The CDR3 length is 16 residues. Here the CDR3 DNA reads TGTGCCAGCACCCAGAGCGGGGGGGGGGGTTACAATGAGCAGTTCTTC. Protein product: CASTQSGGGGYNEQFF.

The gene calls are TRBV20-1 and TRBJ2-3; TRBD2 might be the D (6 bases). The CDR3 runs 11 residues. V lost 4 bases, J lost 6 bases, and 8 bases lay in between. Germline lookup yields CDR1 DFQATT and CDR2 SNEGSKA (reference sequence). This chain's CDR3 is CSAIAADTQYF. In DNA form, the CDR3 reads TGCAGTGCTATAGCGGCCGATACGCAGTATTTT.